This T cell receptor (beta chain) originates from a study of CD8 T cells in ankylosing spondylitis (TCRdb year 2017). Notes on the research overall: The study profiled T cell receptor beta repertoires in healthy donors and ankylosing spondylitis patients to find disease-linked TCR variants. In total, the full study cohort was made up of nearly 110 healthy donors and 20 to 25 ankylosing spondylitis patients. Samples of peripheral blood were taken, and for ankylosing spondylitis patients, synovial fluid was collected as well.

Via the germline V gene, CDR1 is MGHRA and CDR2 YSYEKL. Measured from the cysteine to the phenylalanine, the CDR3 is 15 residues long. Of the read, only the CDR3 DNA is kept; its 45 bases are in frame from base 1. Trimmed from V: 3 bases; trimmed from J: 4 bases; junction bases lacking a gene match: 8. This clonotype was detected only a few times. Its recognized antigen is unknown. No per-base quality is available; no much larger clone lies one base away. Reads for this sample came from an Illumina HiSeq 2500. TCR beta libraries were prepared by quantitative 5'-RACE with molecular barcodes. Per the authors' processing: A new computational method based on a probabilistic model of VDJ rearrangement was used to identify disease-linked TCR variants. TCRdb redid the processing of the public reads, applying fastp at Q25 and MiXCR, and retained in-frame beta chains. Records with the same CDR3 protein are collapsed into one entry carrying the most frequent genes and DNA. The V and J calls were determined by TCRdb, not by the authors. The sample yields 200,000 to 250,000 distinct CDR3 sequences; 18% were counted once. About 42% of the sample lies in the top ten.

Results and caveats for the whole study, not just this receptor: A TCR beta motif of several highly homologous amino acid variants appeared characteristic of blood from ankylosing spondylitis patients. A CD8+ phenotype was shown by the disease-linked clones, which were found at relatively low frequencies in peripheral blood. Some motif variants had previously been reported in the synovial fluid and blood of reactive arthritis patients, which suggests shared mechanisms of disease initiation. Significant enrichment of the disease-linked clones was reported in matched synovial fluid samples from ankylosing spondylitis patients.

The chain links TRBV4-1 with TRBJ2-7; 8 nucleotides in the junction match TRBD2. The sequence was obtained from a male donor with ankylosing spondylitis. Sequenced input: blood, either unsorted or a sorted T cell fraction (not recorded which). The sequenced DNA: TGCGCCAGCAGCCAGGCAACTAGCGGAGCTTACGAGCAGTACTTC. This is translated as CASSQATSGAYEQYF.